In its sample, the clone carrying this TCR beta chain was seen many times. This record comes from a study of response to subunit inactivated influenza vaccine. From germline, CDR1 is DFQATT and CDR2 SNEGSKA (reference sequence). The CDR3 consists of 12 residues. TCRdb redid the calling of the RT-PCR reads with MiXCR, one entry per CDR3 protein. This sample has some 800,000 distinct CDR3 sequences, with 21% found just once. The clonotype comes from a man aged 50 to 60 who received an inactivated influenza vaccine. J is TRBJ2-2 and V is TRBV20-1; D may be TRBD1 or TRBD2 (5 bases each). The sample in question was PBMCs from blood, obtained less than 6 days after vaccination. In DNA form, the CDR3 reads TGCAGCGCCTCTGGGGGCACCGGGGAGCTGTTTTTT. Translating gives CSASGGTGELFF.